Below are 3 T cell receptor beta chains sequenced from a single sample in a study of blood T cell repertoires in COVID-19. The method was immunoSEQ multiplex PCR; TCRdb's version includes in-frame clones alone and lacks a portion of them. The data contain more than 250,000 clones, approximately 88% of them seen just once; the ten biggest clones take up 1.2%. The sample taken for sequencing was PBMCs or T cells enriched from blood (not recorded which). The receptors were sampled from a woman between 35 and 50 years old with acute COVID-19.

This chain uses TRBV19 with TRBJ1-3, with 7 bases identical to TRBD1. Germline V lookup: CDR1 LNHDA, CDR2 SQIVND (reference sequence). V was clipped by 9 bases and J by 0 bases; unmatched bases: 8. This CDR3 is built from 15 residues. The CDR3 DNA reads as TGTGCCAGCCTTCGACAGGGTAGCTCTGGAAACACCATATATTTT. It encodes CASLRQGSSGNTIYF.

This chain connects TRBV19 to TRBJ1-1, with D maybe TRBD1 (5 bases). Germline-derived CDR1 and CDR2 are LNHDA and SQIVND (reference sequence). The CDR3 totals 13 residues. V lost 9 bases to trimming and J lost 6 bases, with 17 bases between them. Here the CDR3 reads CASSGRGDAEAFF. CDR3 sequence (DNA): TGTGCCAGCTCGGGGCGGGGTGACGCTGAAGCTTTCTTT.

The gene calls are TRBV5-4 and TRBJ2-5; D gene uncertain. Between the trimmed V and J ends, which lost 4 bases and 0 bases, there was a span of 7 bases. Germline CDR1 reads SGHNT; CDR2 reads YYREEE (reference sequence). This CDR3 is built from 13 residues. As DNA, the CDR3 is TGTGCCAGCAGCACGCAGGACCAAGAGACCCAGTACTTC. This sequence encodes CASSTQDQETQYF.